This TCR beta chain was sequenced during a study of OX40 agonist ivuxolimab in advanced cancers. General study results and limits: Determination of antigen specificity was not performed for the expanded peripheral T cells.

This clone was detected once. Its cognate antigen is unknown. Trimming cost V 6 bases and J 4 bases; bases outside gene matches: 10. The CDR3 runs to 18 residues. The germline CDR1 and CDR2 sequences are SGHTA and FQGNSA. Method: immunoSEQ multiplex PCR; TCRdb's copy keeps in-frame clones and lacks some. Of tens of thousands of clones listed, over 75% are singletons. Source: CD4+ or CD8+ T cells sorted from blood, taken in a trial of the OX40 agonist ivuxolimab. The genes are TRBV7-2 and TRBJ2-2, with 14 bases fitting TRBD2. The receptor's source is an adult with an advanced solid tumor such as melanoma, head and neck, liver or kidney cancer. CDR3 in amino acids: CASRSIGTSGSLTGELFF. In DNA, the CDR3 is TGTGCCAGCAGATCGATAGGGACTAGCGGGAGTCTCACCGGGGAGCTGTTTTTT.